The next 25 T cell receptor beta chains were all read from a single sample in a study of T cell repertoires in cytomegalovirus infection. Each CDR3 protein is one row after TCRdb ran MiXCR on the reads. The sample has about 360,000 distinct CDR3 sequences; 15% to 20% are singletons. Sequencing was performed on PBMCs. These receptors were taken from a human donor in good health (CMV status not recorded). Some clones in this sample may be carry-over from other donors' samples.

This clonotype has a count of ten or more. The chain links TRBV7-2 to TRBJ1-2; possible D gene TRBD1, 5 bases. Between the trimmed V and J ends, which lost 4 bases and 6 bases, there was a span of 18 bases. This CDR3 is 15 amino acids long. The germline CDR1 and CDR2 sequences are SGHTA and FQGNSA. The CDR3 nucleotides read TGTGCCAGCAGCTCCCCTGAGGGGAGGAGGCATGGCTACACCTTC. It translates to CASSSPEGRRHGYTF.

This clonotype was seen ten or more times. This sequence joins TRBV7-2 and TRBJ1-6; D is possibly TRBD1 (5 bases). The length of the CDR3 is 15 residues. Trimming took off 2 bases at V and 10 bases at J, with 15 bases between the two ends. Germline values: CDR1 SGHTA, CDR2 FQGNSA. CDR3 loop: CASSLSGGRESPLHF. Written as DNA, the CDR3 is TGTGCCAGCAGCTTATCGGGGGGGAGGGAATCACCCCTCCACTTT.

The chain employs TRBV2 and TRBJ1-3; no firm D call. Trimming pared 6 bases from V and 0 bases from J, leaving 12 bases between. CDR1 and CDR2 (germline): SNHLY, FYNNEI. The CDR3 contains 15 residues. The CDR3 region is CASSLPSHSGNTIYF. In DNA, the CDR3 is TGTGCCAGCAGCCTGCCCTCTCACTCTGGAAACACCATATATTTT.

The chain uses TRBV5-8 and TRBJ1-3; tentative D call: TRBD1 (6 bases). The CDR3 runs to 15 residues. Trimming took off 0 bases at V and 4 bases at J, with 11 bases between the two ends. Germline V CDR1 and CDR2: SGHTS, YDEGEE. In nucleotides, the CDR3 is TGTGCCAGCAGCTTGGAATCAGGGGTCGGAAACACCATATATTTT. The encoded protein is CASSLESGVGNTIYF.

The chain employs TRBV24-1 and TRBJ2-1; D is uncertain. Looked up from germline, CDR1 is KGHDR and CDR2 is SFDVKD. Trimming left V 8 bases short and J 0 bases short, with 10 bases between. The CDR3 runs 14 residues. CDR3 sequence reads: CATNEGSSYNEQFF. In DNA, the CDR3 is TGTGCCACCAACGAAGGTAGCTCCTACAATGAGCAGTTCTTC.

The rearrangement links TRBV6-1 to TRBJ1-2, with TRBD1 identical over 7 bases. There are 15 residues in the CDR3. V shed 6 bases and J 7 bases; nucleotides not matched to a gene: 14. CDR1 is MNHNS, CDR2 SASEGT, per germline. The CDR3 DNA reads TGTGCCAGCAGCCCCCAGACAGGGTCTCCAGTTGGCTACACCTTC. Its translation: CASSPQTGSPVGYTF.

This chain joins TRBV19 and TRBJ2-1, with 11 bases matching TRBD2. CDR3 length equals 15 residues. Germline V gives CDR1 LNHDA, CDR2 SQIVND (reference sequence). V was pared by 5 bases and J by 12 bases, with 12 bases of the junction left unmatched. CDR3 in DNA: TGTGCCAGTAGTGATTCCCGGGGACTAGCGGATCGGCAGTTCTTC. This gives the protein CASSDSRGLADRQFF.

V and J are TRBV5-8 and TRBJ1-1, with a possible D match to TRBD1 (6 bases). Germline V gene lookup returns CDR1 SGHTS and CDR2 YDEGEE. The CDR3 consists of 15 residues. V lost 3 bases and J 0 bases, leaving 12 bases between the germline ends. CDR3 sequence: CASSSGHLMNTEAFF. CDR3 DNA sequence: TGTGCCAGCAGCTCGGGACACCTTATGAACACTGAAGCTTTCTTT.

This clonotype was seen at least ten times. The chain joins TRBV7-2 to TRBJ2-7; 11 bases map to TRBD2. The CDR3 is made up of 15 amino acids. Germline lookup yields CDR1 SGHTA and CDR2 FQGNSA. Trimming took 8 bases from V and 0 from J; bases not matched to a gene: 6. CDR3 region: CASSLTSGSSYEQYF. The CDR3 region has the DNA TGTGCCAGCTCTCTCACTAGCGGGAGCTCCTACGAGCAGTACTTC.

This clonotype has ten or more counts. The chain links TRBV7-2 to TRBJ2-7; D remains unclear. Germline V gene data show CDR1 as SGHTA and CDR2 as FQGNSA. The CDR3 is 14 residues long. V gave up 5 bases and J gave up 7 bases, with 18 bases separating them. The CDR3 is CASSHYIPPREQYF. CDR3 sequence (DNA): TGTGCCAGCAGCCACTATATCCCACCCAGGGAGCAGTACTTC. The full variable domain, completed using reference TRBV7-2 and TRBJ2-7, is GAGVSQSPSNKVTEKGKDVELRCDPISGHTALYWYRQSLGQGLEFLIYFQGNSAPDKSGLPSDRFSAERTGGSVSTLTIQRTQQEDSAVYLCASSHYIPPREQYFGPGTRLTVT.

This clonotype has at least ten counts. This chain links TRBV7-2 with TRBJ1-1; maybe TRBD1 (6 bases). The CDR3 loop spans 15 amino acids. V was pared by 3 bases and J by 0 bases, with 11 bases between. Germline V gives CDR1 SGHTA, CDR2 FQGNSA. CDR3: CASSFRGQLNTEAFF. As DNA, the CDR3 is TGTGCCAGCAGCTTTAGAGGACAGTTGAACACTGAAGCTTTCTTT.

This clonotype came up once. The genes are TRBV18 and TRBJ2-5; D is ambiguous. The germline gives CDR1 KGHSH, CDR2 LQKENI. V was shortened by 3 bases and J by 4 bases, with 9 bases between the two germline ends. The CDR3 is 13 residues long. In DNA form, the CDR3 reads TGTGCCAGCTCACCGATTTTCCGAGAGACCCAGTACTTC. Amino acid sequence: CASSPIFRETQYF.

This clonotype was counted many times. The rearrangement joins TRBV24-1 to TRBJ1-5; D is possibly TRBD1 (5 bases). The V gene lost 4 bases and the J gene lost 8 bases, with 11 bases spanning the gap. Germline-derived CDR1 and CDR2 are KGHDR and SFDVKD. The CDR3 spans 13 residues. The CDR3 DNA reads TGTGCCACCAGTGACTCTACCAGGGAGCCCCAGCATTTT. Amino acid sequence: CATSDSTREPQHF.

The chain combines TRBV5-4 with TRBJ2-7; TRBD2 might be the D (6 bases). The CDR3 is 14 amino acids. Trimming left V 4 bases short and J 5 bases short, with 16 bases between. The germline gives CDR1 SGHNT, CDR2 YYREEE (reference sequence). CDR3 bases: TGTGCCAGCAGCCCTGGAGGGAGTCCCCACGAGCAGTACTTC. This sequence encodes CASSPGGSPHEQYF.

The chain is built from TRBV7-2 and TRBJ2-2; no firm D call. Trimming removed 3 bases at V and 6 bases at J, with 14 bases between. The CDR3 spans 15 residues. Germline CDR1 is SGHTA and CDR2 is FQGNSA. The CDR3 loop is CASSLAPTEAGELFF. CDR3 DNA sequence: TGTGCCAGCAGCTTGGCCCCTACCGAGGCCGGGGAGCTGTTTTTT.

This clonotype appeared a few times. The J gene is TRBJ1-5, the V gene TRBV28, with no clear D. V lost 7 bases, J lost 7 bases, and 23 bases lay in between. In germline, CDR1 is MDHEN, CDR2 SYDVKM. CDR3 length: 16 amino acids. The DNA for the CDR3 is TGTGCCAGCACCCAACTGCGACCGGCGGAGTTCCAGCCCCAGCATTTT. This codes for CASTQLRPAEFQPQHF.

This clonotype was counted a few times. The chain is built from TRBV4-1 and TRBJ2-1; D remains unclear. CDR1 and CDR2 from the germline V gene are MGHRA and YSYEKL. The CDR3 runs 16 residues. The V end lost 1 base, the J end lost 2 bases, and 12 bases lay between the germline ends. CDR3 DNA: TGCGCCAGCAGCCAAGTGAGAGGTTCTGCCTACAATGAGCAGTTCTTC. Protein sequence: CASSQVRGSAYNEQFF.

This clonotype was recorded many times. The rearrangement joins TRBV19 to TRBJ2-7; weak D call: TRBD1 (6 bases). Trimming stripped 5 bases from V and 4 bases from J, with 15 bases between. There are 14 residues in the CDR3. In germline, CDR1 is LNHDA, CDR2 SQIVND (reference sequence). As DNA, the CDR3 is TGTGCCAGTAGTGCGGACAGCAGGGGATACGAGCAGTACTTC. It yields the protein CASSADSRGYEQYF.

The chain couples TRBV5-4 to TRBJ2-7; D may be TRBD1 (6 bases). CDR3 length: 14 amino acids. Trimming took 0 bases from V and 3 from J, leaving 10 bases between them. Germline CDR1 is SGHNT and CDR2 is YYREEE (reference sequence). The chain's CDR3 is CASSLAGTLYEQYF. CDR3 sequence (DNA): TGTGCCAGCAGCTTGGCAGGGACACTCTACGAGCAGTACTTC.

This clonotype turned up a few times. The CDR3 region is CSASRAPRGELFF. The CDR3 DNA is TGCAGTGCTAGCCGGGCCCCTCGAGGGGAGCTGTTTTTT. The rearrangement uses TRBV20-1 and TRBJ2-2; D ambiguous. V was shortened by 3 bases and J by 8 bases, with 13 bases between the two germline ends. The germline CDR1 and CDR2 sequences are DFQATT and SNEGSKA (reference sequence). The CDR3 length is 13 residues.

This clonotype has a count of ten or more. CDR3 sequence: CAISEGYGTYEQYF. CDR3 sequence (DNA): TGTGCCATCAGTGAGGGTTACGGGACCTACGAGCAGTACTTC. The J gene is TRBJ2-7, the V gene TRBV10-3; D possibly corresponds to TRBD2 (5 bases). Trimming removed 2 bases at V and 2 bases at J, with 10 bases between. CDR3 length: 14 amino acids. Germline CDR1 is ENHRY and CDR2 is SYGVKD.

This chain links TRBV18 with TRBJ1-6; TRBD1 matches at 7 bases. Germline V gene data show CDR1 as KGHSH and CDR2 as LQKENI. The J segment lost 8 bases and the V segment lost 5 bases, leaving 9 bases of the junction unmatched. The CDR3 is 15 amino acids. CDR3 loop: CASSVATGSYSPLHF. The CDR3 DNA reads as TGTGCCAGCTCAGTCGCGACAGGGTCCTATTCACCCCTCCACTTT. Variable domain in full (rest from reference TRBV18 and TRBJ1-6): NAGVMQNPRHLVRRRGQEARLRCSPMKGHSHVYWYRQLPEEGLKFMVYLQKENIIDESGMPKERFSAEFPKEGPSILRIQQVVRGDSAAYFCASSVATGSYSPLHFGNGTRLTVT.

This clonotype was detected ten times or more. This chain uses TRBV4-1 with TRBJ1-5; no reliable D call. The germline V and J ends were trimmed by 0 bases and 9 bases, with 12 bases remaining between them. This CDR3 contains 14 residues. The germline V gene has CDR1 MGHRA and CDR2 YSYEKL. The CDR3 sequence is CASSQETAVRPQHF. In DNA, the CDR3 is TGCGCCAGCAGCCAAGAAACGGCCGTCCGGCCCCAGCATTTT.

This clonotype showed up many times. The genes are TRBV10-3 and TRBJ2-5; 10 nucleotides agree with TRBD2. The CDR3 runs 15 residues. The V gene end was trimmed by 6 bases and the J gene end by 2 bases; junction bases not matched to a gene: 6. CDR1 is ENHRY, CDR2 SYGVKD, per germline. The CDR3 sequence: CAISELAGQQETQYF. The CDR3 nucleotides read TGTGCCATCAGCGAACTAGCGGGGCAACAAGAGACCCAGTACTTC.

J is TRBJ1-3 and V is TRBV10-3; D gene uncertain. CDR1 and CDR2 from the germline V gene are ENHRY and SYGVKD. The CDR3 length is 12 residues. Trimming stripped 2 bases from V and 7 bases from J, with 6 bases between. The CDR3 nucleotides are TGTGCCATCAGTGAGGGGATGAACACCATATATTTT. Protein: CAISEGMNTIYF.